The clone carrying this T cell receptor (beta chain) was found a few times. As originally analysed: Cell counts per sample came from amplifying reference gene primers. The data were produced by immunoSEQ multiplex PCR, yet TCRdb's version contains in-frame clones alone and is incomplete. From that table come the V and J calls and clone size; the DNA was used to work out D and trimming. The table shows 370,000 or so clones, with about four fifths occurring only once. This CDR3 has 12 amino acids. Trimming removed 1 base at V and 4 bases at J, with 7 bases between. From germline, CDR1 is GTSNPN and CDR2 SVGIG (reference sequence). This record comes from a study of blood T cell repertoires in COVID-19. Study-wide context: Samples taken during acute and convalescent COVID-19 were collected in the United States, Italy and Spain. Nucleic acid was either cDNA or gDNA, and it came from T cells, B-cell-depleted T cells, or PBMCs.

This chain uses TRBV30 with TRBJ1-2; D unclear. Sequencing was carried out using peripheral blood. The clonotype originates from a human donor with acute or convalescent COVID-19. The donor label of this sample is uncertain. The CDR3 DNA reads TGTGCCTGGAGTGCCGGGGTCTATGGCTACACCTTC. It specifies CAWSAGVYGYTF.